One TCR beta chain is described in this entry. This sample stems from a study of technical replicates of blood from a few donors. Sequencing was performed with immunoSEQ multiplex PCR; in TCRdb, only in-frame clones are kept and a portion is missing. The repertoire holds roughly 12,000 clones, with approximately 90% as singletons. The sequenced material came from PBMCs. The receptor comes from a human donor in good health.

CDR3 in amino acids: CANRGREGWETQYF. In DNA, the CDR3 is TGTGCCAACCGAGGACGGGAGGGGTGGGAGACCCAGTACTTC. The chain carries TRBV27 and TRBJ2-5; 8 nucleotides line up with TRBD2. This CDR3 is built from 14 residues. The V segment lost 10 bases and the J segment 5 bases; nucleotides outside the gene matches: 12. Per germline, CDR1 MNHEY and CDR2 SMNVEV (reference sequence).